This TCR beta chain was identified during a study of a mutant IDH1 vaccine in newly diagnosed glioma. In the case of this clone: Its antigen is not identified.

The V gene lost 6 bases and the J gene lost 0 bases, with 6 bases spanning the gap. The CDR3 spans 13 residues. Germline V gives CDR1 MDHEN, CDR2 SYDVKM. The time point was: week 35, safety follow-up. The vaccine gave 300 ug of a 20-mer mutant IDH1 peptide subcutaneously per dose. Generated by immunoSEQ multiplex PCR, the TCRdb table keeps only in-frame clones and is missing some. The sample has 68,000 or so clones; approximately 81% are singletons. The receptor's source is a man aged 18 to 29 with glioma. The J gene is TRBJ1-5, the V gene TRBV28; D uncertain. This specimen was PBMCs, taken from a glioma patient whose treatment included an IDH1 peptide vaccine. The CDR3 sequence is CASSDYSNQPQHF. CDR3 DNA sequence: TGTGCCAGCAGCGACTATAGCAATCAGCCCCAGCATTTT. Full variable domain (rest looked up from reference TRBV28 and TRBJ1-5): DVKVTQSSRYLVKRTGEKVFLECVQDMDHENMFWYRQDPGLGLRLIYFSYDVKMKEKGDIPEGYSVSREKKERFSLILESASTNQTSMYLCASSDYSNQPQHFGDGTRLSIL.